This passage covers 19 T cell receptor beta chains from one sample sequenced in a study of blood T cell repertoires in COVID-19. Assay used: immunoSEQ multiplex PCR; TCRdb lists only in-frame clones, some missing. The data contain about 72,000 clones, about nine tenths of them singletons. Sequencing was carried out using peripheral blood. Receptors were obtained from a man aged 30 to 39 with acute or convalescent COVID-19.

The chain is built from TRBV21-1 and TRBJ2-3; the D call of TRBD2 is as the table states it, not checked on the DNA. TRBV21-1 is reported as a pseudogene. The CDR3 covers 13 residues. CDR3 bases: TGTGCCAGCAGCAGCCCCGAGGAGATTACGCAGTATTTT. Translated: CASSSPEEITQYF.

This sequence joins TRBV6-1 and TRBJ2-1; 9 bases match TRBD2. Germline CDR1 is MNHNS and CDR2 is SASEGT. This CDR3 is 15 amino acids long. V gave up 1 base and J gave up 4 bases; unmatched junction bases: 2. CDR3 coding DNA: TGTGCCAGCAGTGAAGAAGCGGGAGGTTACAATGAGCAGTTCTTC. It encodes CASSEEAGGYNEQFF.

This rearrangement joins TRBV7-2 to TRBJ2-2, with D possibly TRBD2 on 6 matching bases. Looked up from germline, CDR1 is SGHTA and CDR2 is FQGNSA. Trimming left V 5 bases short and J 5 bases short, with 15 bases between. CDR3 size: 15 residues. The CDR3 here is CASSLGGRETGELFF. CDR3 coding DNA: TGTGCCAGCAGCCTAGGAGGGAGAGAGACCGGGGAGCTGTTTTTT.

This clone was seen once. This rearrangement joins TRBV27 to TRBJ1-6, with 7 bases aligning to TRBD1. Per the germline V gene, CDR1 is MNHEY and CDR2 is SMNVEV (reference sequence). The trim removed 7 bases at V and 0 bases at J, leaving 6 bases unmatched. This CDR3 is built from 16 residues. CDR3 coding DNA: TGTGCCAGCAAGGGGGCAGTGAGCTCCTATAATTCACCCCTCCACTTT. Translating gives CASKGAVSSYNSPLHF.

The V and J genes are TRBV10-1 and TRBJ2-1, with 7 positions matching TRBD2. V dropped 3 bases and J dropped 7; count of bases not matched to a gene: 3. The CDR3 length is 13 residues. Germline assignment: CDR1 WNHNN and CDR2 SYGVQD (reference sequence). CDR3 protein: CASSESGGNEQFF. CDR3 bases: TGCGCCAGCAGTGAATCCGGGGGGAATGAGCAGTTCTTC.

This chain uses TRBV9 with TRBJ2-2; 9 bases are shared with TRBD2. This CDR3 comprises 19 residues. Germline trimming cut 0 bases from V and 0 bases from J; bases unmatched to any gene: 9. CDR1 and CDR2 from the germline V gene are SGDLS and YYNGEE. CDR3 amino acids: CASSVAWVLAGANTGELFF. The CDR3 DNA follows: TGTGCCAGCAGCGTAGCGTGGGTGTTAGCGGGAGCGAACACCGGGGAGCTGTTTTTT. Using reference TRBV9 and TRBJ2-2 for the parts outside the CDR3, the full variable domain is DSGVTQTPKHLITATGQRVTLRCSPRSGDLSVYWYQQSLDQGLQFLIQYYNGEERAKGNILERFSAQQFPDLHSELNLSSLELGDSALYFCASSVAWVLAGANTGELFFGEGSRLTVL.

CDR3 residues: CAWSSTLSNQPQHF. CDR3 coding DNA: TGTGCCTGGAGTTCCACACTAAGCAATCAGCCCCAGCATTTT. The chain recombines TRBV30 with TRBJ1-5; D is uncertain. This CDR3 is 14 amino acids long. V was trimmed by 2 bases and J by 1 base, leaving 9 bases between them. Per germline, CDR1 GTSNPN and CDR2 SVGIG (reference sequence).

This clone has only one observation. V is TRBV11-2 and J is TRBJ1-1, with D possibly TRBD1 on 5 matching bases. Germline assignment: CDR1 SGHAT and CDR2 FQNNGV. V lost 4 bases and J lost 6, with 12 bases in between. The CDR3 is 13 amino acids. CDR3 amino acids: CASSSDTGAEAFF. DNA for the CDR3: TGTGCCAGCAGCTCTGACACGGGGGCTGAAGCTTTCTTT.

This sequence joins TRBV3-1 (or the pseudogene TRBV3-2) and TRBJ2-7, with 7 bases identical to TRBD2. The germline V gene encodes CDR1 LGHDT and CDR2 YNNKEL (reference sequence). CDR3 length equals 13 residues. Trimming cost V 8 bases and J 4 bases; bases outside gene matches: 8. Here the CDR3 DNA reads TGTGCCAGCGGGAGCGGGGAACGGTACGAGCAGTACTTC. This encodes CASGSGERYEQYF.

About this clone: Additional DNA sequences in this sample encode the identical CDR3. The chain employs TRBV11-2 and TRBJ2-7; 12 bases line up with TRBD1. The length of the CDR3 is 17 residues. V shed 3 bases and J 1 base; nucleotides not matched to a gene: 7. Germline V gene sequence: CDR1 SGHAT, CDR2 FQNNGV. The CDR3 region is CASSLGTGGPLSYEQYF. CDR3 sequence (DNA): TGTGCCAGCAGCTTGGGGACAGGGGGCCCCCTTTCCTACGAGCAGTACTTC.

The V call is TRBV6-5, the J call TRBJ1-1, with TRBD1 as a possible D gene (5 bases). Per germline, CDR1 MNHEY and CDR2 SVGAGI. CDR3 length: 13 amino acids. V gave up 10 bases and J gave up 1 base, with 13 bases separating them. The CDR3 here is CATPQDPNTEAFF. The DNA for the CDR3 is TGTGCCACACCACAGGACCCGAACACTGAAGCTTTCTTT.

The J gene is TRBJ2-1, the V gene TRBV4-1; 9 positions agree with TRBD2. J gave up 5 bases and V 0 bases, and 11 bases lay outside the gene matches. CDR1 and CDR2 (germline): MGHRA, YSYEKL. The CDR3 loop spans 18 amino acids. The CDR3 loop is CASSQDASGTSLHNEQFF. In DNA, the CDR3 is TGCGCCAGCAGCCAAGATGCTAGCGGGACTTCTCTTCACAATGAGCAGTTCTTC.

The chain is built from TRBV27 and TRBJ2-1; 9 bases agree with TRBD2. V dropped 5 bases and J dropped 3; count of bases not matched to a gene: 5. The CDR3 has 15 amino acids. CDR1 and CDR2 (germline): MNHEY, SMNVEV (reference sequence). The chain's CDR3 is CASSTTSGLYNEQFF. The DNA of the CDR3 is TGTGCCAGCAGTACTACTAGCGGGCTCTACAATGAGCAGTTCTTC.

The chain recombines TRBV27 with TRBJ2-1, with 7 bases aligning to TRBD2. The CDR3 spans 14 residues. Germline CDR1 MNHEY, CDR2 SMNVEV (reference sequence). The ends lost 4 bases at V and 7 bases at J; junction bases unmatched: 7. CDR3 nucleotides: TGTGCCAGCAGTTCCCTCGGACTAGAAAATGAGCAGTTCTTC. Translating gives CASSSLGLENEQFF.

This chain joins TRBV10-1 and TRBJ2-1; TRBD2 might be the D (5 bases). The V end lost 8 bases, the J end lost 0 bases, and 14 bases lay between the germline ends. Germline V gives CDR1 WNHNN, CDR2 SYGVQD (reference sequence). The CDR3 has 15 residues. The CDR3 loop is CASPGGSSSYNEQFF. Written as DNA, the CDR3 is TGCGCCAGCCCTGGCGGGTCGAGCTCCTACAATGAGCAGTTCTTC.

The V and J genes are TRBV12-2 and TRBJ2-5; the DNA was not used to check the table's D call, TRBD1. TRBV12-2 is listed as a pseudogene. CDR3 size: 17 residues. Here the CDR3 reads CASRLAVCGQDQETQYF. The CDR3 DNA follows: TGTGCAAGTCGCTTAGCCGTGTGTGGGCAGGATCAAGAGACCCAGTACTTC.

This chain joins TRBV5-5 and TRBJ1-6; the D is unclear. V was clipped by 1 base and J by 3 bases, with 8 bases between them. The CDR3 loop spans 15 amino acids. Germline CDR1 SGHKS, CDR2 YYEKEE (reference sequence). The CDR3 DNA is TGTGCCAGCAGCTTGACAGTAAACTATAATTCACCCCTCCACTTT. It is translated as CASSLTVNYNSPLHF.

The chain joins TRBV2 to TRBJ2-2; D perhaps matches TRBD1 (6 bases). The CDR3 loop spans 11 amino acids. Trimming removed 10 bases at V and 7 bases at J, with 10 bases between. Germline CDR1 SNHLY, CDR2 FYNNEI. The CDR3 coding sequence is TGTGCCACCCGGACAGTCGGGGAGCTGTTTTTT. Residues: CATRTVGELFF. Full variable domain (missing parts from reference TRBV2 and TRBJ2-2): EPEVTQTPSHQVTQMGQEVILRCVPISNHLYFYWYRQILGQKVEFLVSFYNNEISEKSEIFDDQFSVERPDGSNFTLKIRSTKLEDSAMYFCATRTVGELFFGEGSRLTVL.

V and J are TRBV6-5 and TRBJ2-1; TRBD2 matches at 8 bases. Per germline, CDR1 MNHEY and CDR2 SVGAGI. V lost 7 bases to trimming and J lost 4 bases; unmatched junction nucleotides: 9. The CDR3 spans 15 residues. The CDR3 reads CASTPQGLAYNEQFF. Here the CDR3 DNA reads TGTGCCAGCACCCCCCAAGGACTAGCTTACAATGAGCAGTTCTTC.